The clone carrying this T cell receptor beta chain was found many times. The data were taken from a study of spatial heterogeneity in lung cancer. The germline V and J ends were trimmed by 3 bases and 4 bases, with 12 bases remaining between them. The germline V gene has CDR1 DFQATT and CDR2 SNEGSKA (reference sequence). This CDR3 has 13 amino acids. TCRdb reprocessed the 5' RACE reads with MiXCR, giving one entry per CDR3 protein. The sample lists about 23,000 distinct CDR3 sequences, around 4.5% seen once, with about 5.5% in the top ten. Regarding time point: sample taken at primary tumor resection.

The sequences come from PBMCs, collected at surgery. The receptor's source is a male donor with early-stage non-small cell lung cancer. The chain is built from TRBV20-1 and TRBJ1-2; D is possibly TRBD1 (5 bases). As DNA, the CDR3 is TGCAGTGCTAGTCCGGTCGGGGGCTATGGCTACACCTTC. Protein sequence: CSASPVGGYGYTF.